Below, 20 T cell receptor beta chains from the same sample are listed, as sequenced in a study of blood T cell repertoires in COVID-19. Sequencing used immunoSEQ multiplex PCR; TCRdb keeps in-frame clones, though not all of them. The sample records some 330,000 clones, approximately 88% being singletons. Material: PBMCs or T cells enriched from blood (not recorded which). Source of these receptors: a man in his thirties or forties who had recovered from COVID-19.

The chain uses TRBV12-3 or TRBV12-4 and TRBJ2-1, with D possibly TRBD1 on 6 matching bases. CDR3 length equals 13 residues. The V and J ends lost 6 bases and 7 bases respectively, with 13 bases between them. The CDR3 coding sequence is TGTGCCAGCAGGCAAAAAGGGGGAAATGAGCAGTTCTTC. Translated, it gives CASRQKGGNEQFF.

The count of this clone is one. The J gene is TRBJ1-2, the V gene TRBV29-1; 8 bases match TRBD1. This CDR3 has 12 amino acids. Germline values: CDR1 SQVTM, CDR2 ANQGSEA. The V segment lost 5 bases and the J segment 7 bases; nucleotides outside the gene matches: 6. CDR3 DNA: TGCAGCGTTTACCAGGGGGCTGGTGGCTACACCTTC. This gives the protein CSVYQGAGGYTF.

V usage is TRBV7-3 and J usage is TRBJ2-1, with D possibly matching TRBD1 (6 bases). V was pared by 4 bases and J by 4 bases, with 14 bases between. Germline V CDR1 and CDR2: SGHTA, FQGTGA. The CDR3 is 15 amino acids. The CDR3 here is CASSSPGTGYNEQFF. The DNA of the CDR3 is TGTGCCAGCAGCTCCCCGGGAACAGGGTACAATGAGCAGTTCTTC. The full variable domain, in which reference TRBV7-3 and TRBJ2-1 provide the parts outside the CDR3, is GAGVSQTPSNKVTEKGKYVELRCDPISGHTALYWYRQSLGQGPEFLIYFQGTGAADDSGLPNDRFFAVRPEGSVSTLKIQRTERGDSAVYLCASSSPGTGYNEQFFGPGTRLTVL.

The CDR3 sequence: CATSRDSGSGNTIYF. CDR3 bases: TGTGCCACCAGCAGAGACTCGGGGTCTGGAAACACCATATATTTT. The chain is built from TRBV15 and TRBJ1-3; D is unclear. Germline values: CDR1 LNHNV, CDR2 YYDKDF (reference sequence). The V end was cut by 0 bases, the J end by 1 base, with 7 bases between. The CDR3 is made up of 15 amino acids. The whole variable domain, remainder taken from reference TRBV15 and TRBJ1-3, is DAMVIQNPRYQVTQFGKPVTLSCSQTLNHNVMYWYQQKSSQAPKLLFHYYDKDFNNEADTPDNFQSRRPNTSFCFLDIRSPGLGDTAMYLCATSRDSGSGNTIYFGEGSWLTVV.

The chain's CDR3 is CASSESGSDYGYTF. DNA of the CDR3: TGTGCCAGCAGTGAATCGGGTTCCGATTATGGCTACACCTTC. The V call is TRBV25-1, the J call TRBJ1-2; D unclear. Germline V lookup: CDR1 MGHDK, CDR2 SYGVNS. The V and J ends lost 1 base and 5 bases respectively, with 11 bases between them. The CDR3 has 14 amino acids.

This clone was counted between two and nine times. CDR3 in amino acids: CASSMGTDHNSPLHF. For the CDR3, the DNA is TGTGCCAGTAGTATGGGGACAGACCATAATTCACCCCTCCACTTT. The V and J genes are TRBV19 and TRBJ1-6; 7 bases are a match to TRBD1. Germline values: CDR1 LNHDA, CDR2 SQIVND (reference sequence). The V gene end was trimmed by 3 bases and the J gene end by 5 bases; junction bases not matched to a gene: 4. This CDR3 spans 15 amino acids.

This chain joins TRBV5-1 and TRBJ2-3; D call uncertain. The length of the CDR3 is 14 residues. Trimming removed 1 base at V and 2 bases at J, with 8 bases between. Germline CDR1 is SGHRS and CDR2 is YFSETQ. CDR3 amino acids: CASSLRRVTDTQYF. The CDR3 DNA reads as TGCGCCAGCAGCTTGCGTCGGGTCACAGATACGCAGTATTTT.

The chain links TRBV10-1 to TRBJ2-3, with D possibly matching TRBD2 (6 bases). V lost 6 bases to trimming and J lost 14 bases, with 15 bases between them. This CDR3 is 11 amino acids long. Germline CDR1 WNHNN, CDR2 SYGVQD (reference sequence). The CDR3: CASSPGTRLYF. The CDR3 DNA reads TGCGCCAGCAGCCCCGGGACTCGTTTGTATTTT.

The chain combines TRBV5-4 with TRBJ2-3; 7 bases fit TRBD1. J lost 2 bases, V lost 5 bases, and 14 bases had no gene match. The CDR3 has 17 amino acids. CDR1 and CDR2 (germline): SGHNT, YYREEE (reference sequence). This CDR3 is CASSQTSGQVITDTQYF. CDR3 DNA sequence: TGTGCCAGCAGTCAAACCTCCGGACAGGTGATCACAGATACGCAGTATTTT. Full variable domain (rest looked up from reference TRBV5-4 and TRBJ2-3): ETGVTQSPTHLIKTRGQQVTLRCSSQSGHNTVSWYQQALGQGPQFIFQYYREEENGRGNFPPRFSGLQFPNYSSELNVNALELDDSALYLCASSQTSGQVITDTQYFGPGTRLTVL.

The chain combines TRBV5-1 with TRBJ2-5, with 8 nucleotides matching TRBD2. CDR1 SGHRS and CDR2 YFSETQ come from the germline V gene. The ends lost 8 bases at V and 4 bases at J; junction bases unmatched: 13. This CDR3 comprises 15 residues. Here the CDR3 DNA reads TGCGCCAGTTCCCGGGAGGGAGGATTCCGAGAGACCCAGTACTTC. Amino acid sequence: CASSREGGFRETQYF.

The J gene is TRBJ2-1, the V gene TRBV3-1 (or the pseudogene TRBV3-2), with 13 bases fitting TRBD2. Germline CDR1 reads LGHDT; CDR2 reads YNNKEL (reference sequence). After removal of 4 bases from V and 4 bases from J, the junction contained 10 bases not matched to a gene. This CDR3 comprises 18 residues. CDR3 loop: CASSRTGTSGARYNEQFF. CDR3 in DNA: TGTGCCAGCAGCCGAACGGGGACTAGCGGGGCCAGATACAATGAGCAGTTCTTC.

The rearrangement joins TRBV7-9 to TRBJ2-1; 9 nucleotides agree with TRBD2. The CDR3 has 16 amino acids. The V segment lost 2 bases and the J segment 1 base; nucleotides outside the gene matches: 3. Germline V gene data show CDR1 as SEHNR and CDR2 as FQNEAQ (reference sequence). CDR3 in DNA: TGTGCCAGCAGCTTAAGCCTAGCGGGGTCCTACAATGAGCAGTTCTTC. This translates into CASSLSLAGSYNEQFF. Together with reference TRBV7-9 and TRBJ2-1, the CDR3 gives the full variable domain: DTGVSQNPRHKITKRGQNVTFRCDPISEHNRLYWYRQTLGQGPEFLTYFQNEAQLEKSRLLSDRFSAERPKGSFSTLEIQRTEQGDSAMYLCASSLSLAGSYNEQFFGPGTRLTVL.

The chain uses TRBV5-5 and TRBJ2-6; a possible D gene is TRBD1 (5 bases). Germline V CDR1 and CDR2: SGHKS, YYEKEE (reference sequence). The germline V and J ends were trimmed by 0 bases and 0 bases, with 13 bases remaining between them. The CDR3 covers 18 residues. The CDR3 loop reads CASSLVRIGASGANVLTF. In nucleotides, the CDR3 is TGTGCCAGCAGCTTGGTACGGATTGGGGCCTCTGGGGCCAACGTCCTGACTTTC.

This sequence joins TRBV7-6 and TRBJ2-1; TRBD1 matches at 8 bases. This CDR3 spans 15 amino acids. The germline gives CDR1 SGHVS, CDR2 FNYEAQ. After removal of 6 bases from V and 3 bases from J, the junction contained 7 bases not matched to a gene. CDR3 DNA sequence: TGTGCCAGCAGGGACAGGGTACCACTCTACAATGAGCAGTTCTTC. Its protein product is CASRDRVPLYNEQFF.

V usage is TRBV7-9 and J usage is TRBJ2-1; 8 bases align to TRBD2. J gave up 5 bases and V 5 bases, and 8 bases lay outside the gene matches. Per the germline V gene, CDR1 is SEHNR and CDR2 is FQNEAQ (reference sequence). This CDR3 spans 15 amino acids. The CDR3 DNA sequence: TGTGCCAGCAGCCTAGGTACTAGCGGACACAATGAGCAGTTCTTC. Amino acid sequence: CASSLGTSGHNEQFF.

A single count supports this clone. The rearrangement uses TRBV4-1 and TRBJ2-1, with 7 bases aligning to TRBD2. The CDR3 runs to 15 residues. The V segment lost 8 bases and the J segment 2 bases; nucleotides outside the gene matches: 9. The germline V gene encodes CDR1 MGHRA and CDR2 YSYEKL. The CDR3 nucleotides are TGCGCCAGCGGAGCGGGCGGGAGACCCTACAATGAGCAGTTCTTC. It is translated as CASGAGGRPYNEQFF.

The CDR3 is CASRTALRGGYEQYF. In DNA, the CDR3 is TGTGCCAGCAGGACGGCCTTGCGGGGGGGCTACGAGCAGTACTTC. This sequence joins TRBV2 and TRBJ2-7; 9 positions agree with TRBD2. CDR3 length: 15 amino acids. After removal of 6 bases from V and 3 bases from J, the junction contained 9 bases not matched to a gene. CDR1 and CDR2 from the germline V gene are SNHLY and FYNNEI.

V usage is TRBV13 and J usage is TRBJ2-3, with D possibly being TRBD1 (5 bases). Trimming shortened V by 0 bases and J by 14 bases, and 12 bases separated the two germline ends. The CDR3 has 12 amino acids. Germline V gene lookup returns CDR1 PRHDT and CDR2 FYEKMQ (reference sequence). The DNA for the CDR3 is TGTGCCAGCAGCTTAGGTCAGGGTTTGGGGTATTTT. This encodes CASSLGQGLGYF. Combining the CDR3 with reference TRBV13 and TRBJ2-3 gives the whole variable domain AAGVIQSPRHLIKEKRETATLKCYPIPRHDTVYWYQQGPGQDPQFLISFYEKMQSDKGSIPDRFSAQQFSDYHSELNMSSLELGDSALYFCASSLGQGLGYFGPGTRLTVL.

In its sample, this clone was seen once. This chain uses TRBV9 with TRBJ2-1, with 14 bases aligning to TRBD2. V shed 2 bases, J shed 3 bases, and the junction held 4 bases outside the gene matches. The V gene's germline CDR1 is SGDLS and CDR2 YYNGEE. This CDR3 comprises 17 residues. CDR3 nucleotide sequence: TGTGCCAGCAGCGTCGGGACTAGCGGGGGCCTCTACAATGAGCAGTTCTTC. Protein: CASSVGTSGGLYNEQFF. The full variable domain, rest sourced from reference TRBV9 and TRBJ2-1, is DSGVTQTPKHLITATGQRVTLRCSPRSGDLSVYWYQQSLDQGLQFLIQYYNGEERAKGNILERFSAQQFPDLHSELNLSSLELGDSALYFCASSVGTSGGLYNEQFFGPGTRLTVL.

The V gene is TRBV5-1, the J gene TRBJ2-3; the match to TRBD2 covers 8 bases. The CDR3 covers 21 residues. Trimming took 4 bases from V and 5 from J; bases not matched to a gene: 27. The germline V gene has CDR1 SGHRS and CDR2 YFSETQ. CDR3 sequence: CASSPVPGSGRRGDLKDTQYF. The CDR3 DNA reads TGCGCCAGCAGCCCAGTTCCCGGGTCGGGGAGGCGGGGGGACCTTAAAGATACGCAGTATTTT.